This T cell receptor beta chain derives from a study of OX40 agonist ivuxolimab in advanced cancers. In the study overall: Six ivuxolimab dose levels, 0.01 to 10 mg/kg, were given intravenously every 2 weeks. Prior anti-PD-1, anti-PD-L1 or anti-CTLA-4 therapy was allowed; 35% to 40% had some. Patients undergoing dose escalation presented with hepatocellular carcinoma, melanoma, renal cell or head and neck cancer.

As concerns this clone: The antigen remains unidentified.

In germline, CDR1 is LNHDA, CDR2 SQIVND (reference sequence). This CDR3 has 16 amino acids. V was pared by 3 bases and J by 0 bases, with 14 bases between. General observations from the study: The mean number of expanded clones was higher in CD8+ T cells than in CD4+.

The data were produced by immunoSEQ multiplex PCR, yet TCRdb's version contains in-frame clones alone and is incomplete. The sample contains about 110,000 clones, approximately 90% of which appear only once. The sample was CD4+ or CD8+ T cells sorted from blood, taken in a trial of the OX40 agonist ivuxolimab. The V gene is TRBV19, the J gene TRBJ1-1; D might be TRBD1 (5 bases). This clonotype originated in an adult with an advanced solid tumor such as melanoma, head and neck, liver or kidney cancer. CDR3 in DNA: TGTGCCAGTAGTATCATCGGGGCAGGGCTGAACACTGAAGCTTTCTTT. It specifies CASSIIGAGLNTEAFF.